Sequencing of this T cell receptor (beta chain) was carried out in a study of T cells after yellow fever vaccination. From the 5' RACE reads, TCRdb called clonotypes with MiXCR, one entry per CDR3 protein. The sample has some 600,000 distinct CDR3 sequences, around 12% seen once; the top ten hold about 15%. This clonotype was counted a few times. The antigen remains unidentified. Study conclusions and caveats: Clonotype sharing between CD4 and CD8 compartments was small.

Specimen: PBMCs, collected on the day of the yellow fever booster vaccination. The sequence was obtained from a young man who received the YFV17D yellow fever vaccine.

CDR3 residues: CSARDTIFSNEQYF. The CDR3 DNA follows: TGCAGTGCTAGAGATACTATCTTCTCGAACGAGCAGTACTTC. This chain uses TRBV20-1 with TRBJ2-7, with no clear D. The ends were cut back, 0 bases at V and 5 bases at J, with 14 bases in the middle. CDR1 DFQATT and CDR2 SNEGSKA come from the germline V gene (reference sequence). This CDR3 is 14 amino acids long.